This T cell receptor beta chain was recorded in a study of identical twins. This clonotype has just a few counts. Germline V gene lookup returns CDR1 SQVTM and CDR2 ANQGSEA. This CDR3 comprises 11 residues. Trimming took 7 bases from V and 8 from J, leaving 12 bases between them. MiXCR, applied by TCRdb to the 5' RACE reads, yields one record per CDR3 protein. The repertoire holds about 190,000 distinct CDR3 sequences, with more than 15% as singletons. The same sample was also used in a study of T cells expressing NK-cell markers. As reported in that work: Repertoire data for TCR beta were derived from sorted T cells (CD3+CD56+NKG2C+, CD3+CD56+NKG2C- and CD3+CD56-NKG2C+).

The sequence derives from a woman under 30 in good health. The genes are TRBV29-1 and TRBJ2-1; TRBD1 might be the D (5 bases). The sample taken for sequencing was CD8+ T cells sorted from blood. The CDR3 sequence: CSAGRVHEQFF. CDR3 nucleotide sequence: TGCAGCGCCGGCAGGGTCCATGAGCAGTTCTTC.